Listed here are 16 T cell receptor beta chains from one sample, sequenced in a study of cytomegalovirus exposure and HLA in healthy donors. Both 60 Vbeta primers and 13 Jbeta primers went into the PCR. Sequencing used immunoSEQ multiplex PCR; TCRdb keeps in-frame clones, though not all of them. Found here are 100,000 to 150,000 clones, 75% to 85% of them singletons; the top ten hold 8.9%. Material for sequencing was PBMCs. The receptors were gathered from a man in his thirties or forties in good health and CMV-seropositive.

This rearrangement joins TRBV5-6 to TRBJ1-1; 8 positions agree with TRBD1. V was pared by 4 bases and J by 4 bases, with 9 bases of the junction left unmatched. This CDR3 spans 15 amino acids. Per the germline V gene, CDR1 is SGHDT and CDR2 is YYEEEE. CDR3 loop: CASSSLDRARTEAFF. In DNA form, the CDR3 reads TGTGCCAGCAGCAGCCTGGACAGGGCTCGCACTGAAGCTTTCTTT. Together with reference TRBV5-6 and TRBJ1-1, the CDR3 gives the full variable domain: DAGVTQSPTHLIKTRGQQVTLRCSPKSGHDTVSWYQQALGQGPQFIFQYYEEEERQRGNFPDRFSGHQFPNYSSELNVNALLLGDSALYLCASSSLDRARTEAFFGQGTRLTVV.

The chain links TRBV7-3 to TRBJ2-1; TRBD2 matches 10 bases. Germline V gene lookup returns CDR1 SGHTA and CDR2 FQGTGA. Trimming cost V 0 bases and J 7 bases; bases outside gene matches: 3. The CDR3 sequence is 15 residues long. The CDR3 DNA reads TGTGCCAGCAGCTTAACAGCGGGGGGGCATAATGAGCAGTTCTTC. It codes for CASSLTAGGHNEQFF.

The V call is TRBV30, the J call TRBJ2-1; 8 bases are shared with TRBD2. The CDR3 covers 14 residues. The J segment lost 3 bases and the V segment lost 1 base, leaving 2 bases of the junction unmatched. Germline lookup yields CDR1 GTSNPN and CDR2 SVGIG (reference sequence). CDR3 protein: CAWSAGGGYNEQFF. In nucleotides, the CDR3 is TGTGCCTGGAGTGCCGGGGGGGGCTACAATGAGCAGTTCTTC.

This clone was seen only a few times. The chain combines TRBV7-9 with TRBJ1-4; TRBD1 is a possible D gene (6 bases). Trimming cost V 3 bases and J 1 base, with 6 bases left between them. CDR1 SEHNR and CDR2 FQNEAQ come from the germline V gene (reference sequence). This CDR3 is built from 14 residues. The CDR3 coding sequence is TGTGCCAGCAGCTTCAGGGGAACTAATGAAAAACTGTTTTTT. Encoded protein: CASSFRGTNEKLFF.

The chain uses TRBV6-4 and TRBJ1-2, with TRBD1 identical over 8 bases. Germline V gene sequence: CDR1 MRHNA, CDR2 SNTAGT. The CDR3 length is 14 residues. V shed 0 bases and J 6 bases; nucleotides not matched to a gene: 3. The CDR3 DNA reads TGTGCCAGCAGTGACTCGACAGGGGTTGATGGCTACACCTTC. Its protein product is CASSDSTGVDGYTF.

The chain has TRBV6-1 and TRBJ1-6, with a weak D call TRBD1 (6 bases). Germline V gives CDR1 MNHNS, CDR2 SASEGT. The CDR3 has 16 amino acids. V was shortened by 2 bases and J by 9 bases, with 17 bases between the two germline ends. The CDR3: CASSEWGRDISSPLHF. In DNA form, the CDR3 reads TGTGCCAGCAGTGAATGGGGCAGGGACATTTCTTCACCCCTCCACTTT.

In its sample, this clone was seen once. This sequence joins TRBV30 and TRBJ1-1; D perhaps matches TRBD1 (6 bases). With 5 bases removed from V and 1 base from J, the gap between germline ends came to 11 bases. From germline, CDR1 is GTSNPN and CDR2 SVGIG (reference sequence). The CDR3 is 13 residues long. In DNA, the CDR3 is TGTGCCTGGGGGGACATCTCGAACACTGAAGCTTTCTTT. Translation gives CAWGDISNTEAFF.

This clone has just one count. V and J are TRBV28 and TRBJ1-2; a weak D match, TRBD1 (5 bases). Trimming stripped 4 bases from V and 4 bases from J, with 19 bases between. This CDR3 spans 16 amino acids. Germline V CDR1 and CDR2: MDHEN, SYDVKM. The CDR3 loop reads CASSYRGGDLGYGYTF. The CDR3 DNA follows: TGTGCCAGCAGTTATAGGGGAGGGGACCTGGGCTATGGCTACACCTTC.

The chain uses TRBV9 and TRBJ2-1; maybe TRBD2 (6 bases). The CDR3 spans 15 residues. Trimming took 4 bases from V and 6 from J, leaving 17 bases between them. Germline CDR1 SGDLS, CDR2 YYNGEE. The CDR3 spells CASSPGTPLSNEQFF. The DNA for the CDR3 is TGTGCCAGCAGCCCGGGGACTCCGCTTTCCAATGAGCAGTTCTTC.

With respect to this clone: The junction differs from germline at one of its ends, possibly a read error. This rearrangement joins TRBV18 to TRBJ2-1, with 8 bases matching TRBD1. The CDR3 totals 14 residues. Germline-derived CDR1 and CDR2 are KGHSH and LQKENI. CDR3 DNA sequence: TGTGCCAGCTCACCGGGACAGGTCTACGATGAGCAGTTCTTC. Its translation: CASSPGQVYDEQFF.

The chain has TRBV5-4 and TRBJ2-1; no definite D call. The CDR3 is made up of 13 amino acids. Germline CDR1 SGHNT, CDR2 YYREEE (reference sequence). Trimming shortened V by 0 bases and J by 5 bases, and 6 bases separated the two germline ends. The CDR3 DNA is TGTGCCAGCAGCTTGGACTCGAACAATGAGCAGTTCTTC. Translating it yields CASSLDSNNEQFF.

V is TRBV7-8 and J is TRBJ2-5; tentatively, D is TRBD1 (5 bases). The CDR3 spans 17 residues. Trimming pared 5 bases from V and 6 bases from J, leaving 25 bases between. Germline V CDR1 and CDR2: SGHVS, FQNEAQ. CDR3 in DNA: TGTGCCAGCAGCCAAGGACCCGCAGCAGGGTTTGTGAAGACCCAGTACTTC. It yields the protein CASSQGPAAGFVKTQYF.

This chain links TRBV4-2 with TRBJ1-1, with no clear D. The V end lost 0 bases, the J end lost 1 base, and 9 bases lay between the germline ends. CDR3 length: 15 residues. The germline gives CDR1 LGHNA, CDR2 YNFKEQ. CDR3 in DNA: TGTGCCAGCAGCCAAGAATGGGCGCAGAACACTGAAGCTTTCTTT. This translates into CASSQEWAQNTEAFF.

The J gene is TRBJ2-5, the V gene TRBV7-8, with 9 bases that match TRBD2. The CDR3 is made up of 15 amino acids. From germline, CDR1 is SGHVS and CDR2 FQNEAQ. The trim removed 7 bases at V and 5 bases at J, leaving 11 bases unmatched. The CDR3 coding sequence is TGTGCCAGCAACCCAGCTAGCGGGGTTGGTGAGACCCAGTACTTC. Amino acids: CASNPASGVGETQYF.

The gene calls are TRBV4-1 and TRBJ1-1; D is uncertain. The CDR3 covers 14 residues. V gave up 3 bases and J gave up 0 bases, with 8 bases separating them. The germline CDR1 and CDR2 sequences are MGHRA and YSYEKL. CDR3 in amino acids: CASSQKLMNTEAFF. The CDR3 nucleotides read TGCGCCAGCAGCCAGAAGCTTATGAACACTGAAGCTTTCTTT.

This sequence joins TRBV9 and TRBJ2-5; TRBD2 aligns across 11 bases. Trimming at V came to 0 bases and at J to 6 bases, leaving 19 bases not matched to a gene. This CDR3 spans 20 amino acids. Germline assignment: CDR1 SGDLS and CDR2 YYNGEE. The CDR3 region has the DNA TGTGCCAGCAGCGTAGGAGCCCCTTCCTCTAGCGGGGGGCGGGTGAAGACCCAGTACTTC. As protein: CASSVGAPSSSGGRVKTQYF. Full variable domain (remainder filled in from reference TRBV9 and TRBJ2-5): DSGVTQTPKHLITATGQRVTLRCSPRSGDLSVYWYQQSLDQGLQFLIQYYNGEERAKGNILERFSAQQFPDLHSELNLSSLELGDSALYFCASSVGAPSSSGGRVKTQYFGPGTRLLVL.